These T cell receptor beta chains were read from a single sample in a study of cytomegalovirus exposure and HLA in healthy donors. TCRdb keeps only in-frame clones here, not all; method: immunoSEQ multiplex PCR. The sample contains some 81,000 clones, more than 65% of which appear only once. The sample was PBMCs. Receptors were obtained from a woman aged 35 to 49 in good health and CMV-seropositive. CDR3s leave out the opening cysteine and the closing phenylalanine or tryptophan.

V: TRBV21-1
CDR3: ASSKQGETQY

V: TRBV2
CDR3: ASRRQGGYTEAF

V: TRBV6-5
CDR3: ASSYSTSGSPYEQY

V: TRBV7-2
CDR3: ASSLEANTEAF

V: TRBV9
CDR3: ASSVEGAQGDTQY

V: TRBV28
CDR3: ASSLTDRNYEQY

V: TRBV6-5
CDR3: ASNRQEANSPLH

V: TRBV20-1
CDR3: SASVQGGYT

V: TRBV9
CDR3: ASSAYRGFQETQY

V: TRBV2
CDR3: ASSMLDRGGSEAF

V: TRBV27
CDR3: ASSQGPYEQY

V: TRBV4-2
CDR3: ASSQMGAGVYEQY

V: TRBV6-6
CDR3: ASSSQKARDRETQY

V: TRBV6-5
CDR3: ASSYYFPLNYEQY

V: TRBV28
CDR3: ASSIPTDTQY

V: TRBV10-1
CDR3: ASSGGLRNNEQF

V: TRBV30
CDR3: AWSNRVRGSPLH

V: TRBV19
CDR3: ASSPQGSLGANVLT

V: TRBV1
CDR3: TSSQDPKSMNTEAF

V: TRBV7-2
CDR3: ASSIHLGVGEPQH

V: TRBV19
CDR3: ASSIGQGGRAEAF

V: TRBV27
CDR3: ASSSLSGNTEAF

V: TRBV5-1
CDR3: ASSLMQGTYEQY

V: TRBV5-4
CDR3: ASSLGVRDYGYT

V: TRBV7-2
CDR3: ASSLAGAVVGTQY

V: TRBV5-1
CDR3: ASSLRGGTGDTQY

V: TRBV21-1
CDR3: ASSNKEVGETQY

V: TRBV6-5
CDR3: ASSYRGGQETQY

V: TRBV10-3
CDR3: AIGALGGGGNEQF

V: TRBV5-4
CDR3: ASTFGPTKETQY

V: TRBV5-1
CDR3: ASSRQTGGPNTGELF

V: TRBV7-2
CDR3: ASSFTPRTEAF

V: TRBV11-2
CDR3: ASSSRTGQGGGEQY

V: TRBV5-6
CDR3: ASSPSSRSNEQF

V: TRBV9
CDR3: ASSPHGRGRNYNEQF

V: TRBV5-1
CDR3: ASSDSAYEQY

V: TRBV30
CDR3: AWTSGSYEQY

V: TRBV19
CDR3: ASSIGIRAGGSHYGYT

V: TRBV6-5
CDR3: ASSYSRTGDSYEQY

V: TRBV2
CDR3: ASSEGGVQAF

V: TRBV30
CDR3: AWDAAGGQPQH

V: TRBV15
CDR3: ATSPATGTIY

V: TRBV10-3
CDR3: AISRQGAGVSSEKLF

V: TRBV6-5
CDR3: ASRAPTGSSYEQY

V: TRBV4-3
CDR3: ASMQGAREQY

V: TRBV29-1
CDR3: SVGPQWGYT

V: TRBV5-4
CDR3: ASSFPGSVTYGYT

V: TRBV6-5
CDR3: ASSYAGDTGGLF

V: TRBV6-1
CDR3: ASSEGLAGGHSYEQY

V: TRBV29-1
CDR3: SVDISTDTQY

V: TRBV7-9
CDR3: ASSLDIGDRNEQY

V: TRBV6-1
CDR3: ASSDLGQVDGDTEAF

V: TRBV7-2
CDR3: ASSLAPVGRGNSPLH

V: TRBV5-1
CDR3: ASSLSGGSYNEQF

V: TRBV7-2
CDR3: ASRRAGNTEAF

V: TRBV1
CDR3: TSSQGPKRVHSPLH

V: TRBV10-1
CDR3: ASSNSHYGYT

V: TRBV5-1
CDR3: ASSLWSGPGEQY

V: TRBV30
CDR3: AWSPTGLNTEAF